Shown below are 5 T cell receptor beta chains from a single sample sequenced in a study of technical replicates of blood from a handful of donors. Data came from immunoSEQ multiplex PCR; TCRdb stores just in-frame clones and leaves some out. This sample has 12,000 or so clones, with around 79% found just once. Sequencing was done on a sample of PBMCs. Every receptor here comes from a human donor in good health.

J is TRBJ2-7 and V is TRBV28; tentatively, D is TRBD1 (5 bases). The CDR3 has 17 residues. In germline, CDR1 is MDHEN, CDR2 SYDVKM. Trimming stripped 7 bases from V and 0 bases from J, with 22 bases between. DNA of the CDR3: TGTGCCAGCAATAGAGAGCGCAGGGTGGCCCTCTCCTACGAGCAGTACTTC. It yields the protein CASNRERRVALSYEQYF. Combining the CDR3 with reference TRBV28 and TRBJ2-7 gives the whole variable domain DVKVTQSSRYLVKRTGEKVFLECVQDMDHENMFWYRQDPGLGLRLIYFSYDVKMKEKGDIPEGYSVSREKKERFSLILESASTNQTSMYLCASNRERRVALSYEQYFGPGTRLTVT.

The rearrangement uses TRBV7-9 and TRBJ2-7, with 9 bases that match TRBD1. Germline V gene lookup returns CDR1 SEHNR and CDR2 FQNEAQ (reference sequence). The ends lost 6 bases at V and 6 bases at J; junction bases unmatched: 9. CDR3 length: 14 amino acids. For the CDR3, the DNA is TGTGCCAGCAGTTTGGGACAGGGATTTGCCGAGCAGTACTTC. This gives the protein CASSLGQGFAEQYF.

The CDR3 DNA reads as TGTGCCAGCAGTTACAAGCTAGCTTTGCATGTCTATGAGCAGTTCTTC. It is translated as CASSYKLALHVYEQFF. V usage is TRBV6-5 and J usage is TRBJ2-1; maybe TRBD2 (5 bases). The V end lost 2 bases, the J end lost 8 bases, and 19 bases lay between the germline ends. CDR3 length: 16 amino acids. From germline, CDR1 is MNHEY and CDR2 SVGAGI.

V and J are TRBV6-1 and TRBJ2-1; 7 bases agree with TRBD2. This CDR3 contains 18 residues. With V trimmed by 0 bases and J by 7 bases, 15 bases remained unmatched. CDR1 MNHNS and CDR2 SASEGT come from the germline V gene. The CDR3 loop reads CASSEAQLTSDTLNEQFF. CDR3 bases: TGTGCCAGCAGTGAAGCCCAATTAACTAGCGACACCCTGAATGAGCAGTTCTTC.

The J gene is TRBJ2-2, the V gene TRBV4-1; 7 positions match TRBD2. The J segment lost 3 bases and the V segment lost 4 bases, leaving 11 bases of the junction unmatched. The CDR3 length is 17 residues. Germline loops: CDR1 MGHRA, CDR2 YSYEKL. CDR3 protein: CASSLTALADHTGELFF. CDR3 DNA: TGCGCCAGCAGCCTTACCGCCCTAGCGGATCACACCGGGGAGCTGTTTTTT.